This T cell receptor beta chain derives from a study of blood T cell repertoires in COVID-19 (dated by TCRdb to 2019 to 2021). Turning to the overall study: Samples from collaborators originated in the United States, Italy and Spain and spanned both the acute and convalescent phases of COVID-19. The prospective study material was composed of cDNA or gDNA derived from T cells, B-cell-depleted T cells, or PBMCs. The dataset comprised deeply sampled blood TCRbeta repertoires from subjects exposed to, actively infected with, or recovered from COVID-19. A freely available public database, intended as a resource for researchers studying the immune response to SARS-CoV-2, is where the repertoires were released. Samples were obtained from the ongoing ImmuneRACE study (first 160 participants) and from some 1,200 subjects provided by 6 global collaborators. Nearly every sample came with metadata listing a de-identified subject ID, COVID-19 status, age in years and sex. Where available, HLA class I and class II types were obtained from metadata supplied by the sample provider rather than from assay-based typing.

V loses 2 bases, J loses 10 bases, and the germline ends lie 15 bases apart. From its cysteine to its phenylalanine, the CDR3 spans 14 amino acids. Here the CDR3 DNA is all that survives: 42 bases in frame from base 1. From a lookup of the germline V gene, CDR1 and CDR2 are KGHSH and LQKENI. TCRbeta CDR3 regions were amplified from genomic DNA using the immunoSEQ Assay, a bias-controlled multiplex PCR. The source study handled its data this way. Within the assay, amplification of reference gene primers was used to estimate how many nucleated cells each sample contained. Sequence reads were collapsed and filtered to measure the absolute abundance of every unique TCRbeta CDR3 rearrangement. Productive Simpson clonality was computed per sample as the square root of Simpson's diversity index over productive rearrangements. TCRdb carries this immuneACCESS record with in-frame sequences only. Its versions omit some clonotypes, under half of them owing to an unresolved V gene in the studies checked, with the rest unexplained. V, J and clone size derive from that table, while D and trimming were established from the DNA sequence. This sample gives 160,000 or so clones in total; about 77% of them show up just once. The leading ten clones occupy approximately 15% of the sample.

Concerning this clone itself: Its antigen remains unidentified. No base quality information exists; no much larger clone differs at one position.

Collaborating institutions collected whole blood in K2EDTA tubes following their own protocols. For TCRbeta analysis, collaborators shipped samples as frozen whole blood, isolated PBMCs, or DNA extracted from either of those sample types. Paper-wide results and their limitations: How much clinical and demographic metadata was included differed by source and by participant, and the metadata was provided uncurated.

The source material was peripheral blood. The sequence links TRBV18 to TRBJ2-1; perhaps TRBD2 is the D gene, with 6 bases matching. The clonotype comes from a woman older than 75 with acute or convalescent COVID-19. The CDR3 in this case is CASSPRDSSFEQFF. The bases read TGTGCCAGCTCACCAAGGGACTCGAGCTTCGAGCAGTTCTTC. Reference TRBV18 and TRBJ2-1 genes cover what lies past the CDR3, so the full variable domain is NAGVMQNPRHLVRRRGQEARLRCSPMKGHSHVYWYRQLPEEGLKFMVYLQKENIIDESGMPKERFSAEFPKEGPSILRIQQVVRGDSAAYFCASSPRDSSFEQFFGPGTRLTVL.